The 21 T cell receptor beta chains in this list originate from one sample, sequenced in a study of T cell responses to AZD1222 COVID-19 vaccine. TCRdb's copy holds only in-frame clones and misses some; the assay was immunoSEQ multiplex PCR. Found here are approximately 70,000 clones, approximately 90% of them singletons; the top ten hold under 3%. Sequenced material: peripheral blood, taken on day 0 of AZD1222 vaccination. These receptors all come from an adult in good health.

V and J are TRBV7-2 and TRBJ2-5; possible D gene TRBD1, 6 bases. CDR1 is SGHTA, CDR2 FQGNSA, per germline. The V gene lost 1 base and the J gene lost 3 bases, with 9 bases spanning the gap. The CDR3 loop spans 14 amino acids. The CDR3 spells CASSLEDSEETQYF. The CDR3 DNA is TGTGCCAGCAGCTTAGAGGACAGCGAAGAGACCCAGTACTTC. Filled out from reference TRBV7-2 and TRBJ2-5, the complete variable domain reads GAGVSQSPSNKVTEKGKDVELRCDPISGHTALYWYRQSLGQGLEFLIYFQGNSAPDKSGLPSDRFSAERTGGSVSTLTIQRTQQEDSAVYLCASSLEDSEETQYFGPGTRLLVL.

The gene calls are TRBV4-1 and TRBJ2-5; D uncertain. The CDR3 totals 15 residues. In germline, CDR1 is MGHRA, CDR2 YSYEKL. Trimming cost V 2 bases and J 2 bases, with 12 bases left between them. The CDR3 DNA follows: TGCGCCAGCAGCCAATCGGTTGGGCGGCAAGAGACCCAGTACTTC. It specifies CASSQSVGRQETQYF.

The chain combines TRBV12-3 or TRBV12-4 with TRBJ2-7; D not certain. The CDR3 covers 12 residues. Deletions cut 6 bases from V and 3 bases from J, with 9 bases between. CDR3 in DNA: TGTGCCAGCAGCCAAGACAACTACGAGCAGTACTTC. It encodes CASSQDNYEQYF.

The V gene is TRBV4-3, the J gene TRBJ2-3, with a tentative D call TRBD2 (6 bases). Per germline, CDR1 LGHNA and CDR2 YSLEER. The CDR3 is made up of 17 amino acids. The ends were cut back, 4 bases at V and 1 base at J, with 18 bases in the middle. The chain's CDR3 is CASSPSGGSRGTDTQYF. The CDR3 nucleotides read TGCGCCAGCAGCCCCTCTGGGGGGAGTCGTGGCACAGATACGCAGTATTTT.

This rearrangement joins TRBV7-9 to TRBJ2-7, with D maybe TRBD1 (6 bases). V was trimmed by 5 bases and J by 0 bases, leaving 11 bases between them. The CDR3 sequence is 14 residues long. Germline values: CDR1 SEHNR, CDR2 FQNEAQ (reference sequence). The CDR3 nucleotides are TGTGCCAGCAGCCGTGACAGGACCTCCTACGAGCAGTACTTC. This sequence encodes CASSRDRTSYEQYF.

The table lists this clone with a few counts. This chain links TRBV24-1 with TRBJ2-3; D unclear. The CDR3 contains 17 residues. The V gene lost 3 bases and the J gene lost 4 bases, with 19 bases spanning the gap. In germline, CDR1 is KGHDR, CDR2 SFDVKD. The CDR3: CATSDPLLLKGADTQYF. The CDR3 nucleotides are TGTGCCACCAGTGATCCCTTGCTCTTGAAGGGCGCAGATACGCAGTATTTT.

The table lists this clone with a few counts. This chain connects TRBV11-2 to TRBJ1-6, with 10 bases fitting TRBD1. The CDR3 spans 16 residues. Per germline, CDR1 SGHAT and CDR2 FQNNGV. The V and J ends lost 5 bases and 7 bases, in that order; junction bases with no gene match: 8. The CDR3, as DNA: TGTGCCAGCAGCCCAGGGAGGGGACAGGGGAATTCACCCCTCCACTTT. Its protein product is CASSPGRGQGNSPLHF. Based on the CDR3 plus reference TRBV11-2 and TRBJ1-6, the full variable domain is EAGVAQSPRYKIIEKRQSVAFWCNPISGHATLYWYQQILGQGPKLLIQFQNNGVVDDSQLPKDRFSAERLKGVDSTLKIQPAKLEDSAVYLCASSPGRGQGNSPLHFGNGTRLTVT.

The chain recombines TRBV3-1 (or the pseudogene TRBV3-2) with TRBJ1-4; TRBD1 might be the D (6 bases). V was clipped by 0 bases and J by 2 bases, with 7 bases between them. CDR1 is LGHDT and CDR2 is YNNKEL in the germline V gene (reference sequence). The CDR3 consists of 15 residues. Here the CDR3 DNA reads TGTGCCAGCAGCCAAGAACAGGGTACTAATGAAAAACTGTTTTTT. Protein sequence: CASSQEQGTNEKLFF.

The V and J genes are TRBV13 and TRBJ2-7; D is undetermined. Trimming stripped 3 bases from V and 3 bases from J, with 6 bases between. The CDR3 length is 12 residues. Looked up from germline, CDR1 is PRHDT and CDR2 is FYEKMQ (reference sequence). For the CDR3, the DNA is TGTGCCAGCAGCTTGTCGGACTACGAGCAGTACTTC. Amino acid sequence: CASSLSDYEQYF.

The V gene is TRBV6-5, the J gene TRBJ1-6, with D unresolved. Germline-derived CDR1 and CDR2 are MNHEY and SVGAGI. Trimming cost V 4 bases and J 8 bases, with 6 bases left between them. CDR3 length: 12 amino acids. The CDR3 DNA reads TGTGCCAGCAGTTTGTCAGATTCACCCCTCCACTTT. Amino acid sequence: CASSLSDSPLHF.

The chain has TRBV27 and TRBJ2-2; 9 nucleotides line up with TRBD2. Germline CDR1 MNHEY, CDR2 SMNVEV (reference sequence). V trimming: 7 bases; J trimming: 2 bases; junction bases outside the gene matches: 5. The CDR3 extends over 15 amino acids. The CDR3 region has the DNA TGTGCCAGCAACCTTAGCGGGGGTAACACCGGGGAGCTGTTTTTT. Translating gives CASNLSGGNTGELFF.

The chain couples TRBV7-9 to TRBJ2-7; D not certain. The CDR3 has 13 residues. Germline V lookup: CDR1 SEHNR, CDR2 FQNEAQ (reference sequence). Trimming left V 4 bases short and J 5 bases short, with 12 bases between. DNA for the CDR3: TGTGCCAGCAGCTCTGGGCAAAGGGACGAGCAGTACTTC. It yields the protein CASSSGQRDEQYF.

The chain links TRBV7-8 to TRBJ1-5; a possible D gene is TRBD1 (5 bases). Germline CDR1 SGHVS, CDR2 FQNEAQ. V was clipped by 2 bases and J by 7 bases, with 9 bases between them. This CDR3 comprises 13 residues. CDR3 DNA sequence: TGTGCCAGCAGCTTACAGGGAGGGCAGCCCCAGCATTTT. This sequence encodes CASSLQGGQPQHF.

This CDR3 reads CASTPPGTEYEQYF. CDR3 nucleotides: TGTGCCAGCACCCCTCCCGGGACAGAGTACGAGCAGTACTTC. The V gene is TRBV28, the J gene TRBJ2-7; 7 bases are a match to TRBD1. With 7 bases clipped from V and 4 bases from J, the junction kept 10 bases outside the gene matches. Per the germline V gene, CDR1 is MDHEN and CDR2 is SYDVKM. This CDR3 region has 14 residues.

The chain employs TRBV28 and TRBJ2-3, with D perhaps assigned TRBD1 or TRBD2 (7 bases each). The CDR3 loop spans 16 amino acids. V lost 8 bases to trimming and J lost 0 bases, with 18 bases between them. CDR1 MDHEN and CDR2 SYDVKM come from the germline V gene. In nucleotides, the CDR3 is TGTGCCAGCTCCCGCACAGGGGAGGGTAGCACAGATACGCAGTATTTT. This codes for CASSRTGEGSTDTQYF. Full variable domain (missing parts from reference TRBV28 and TRBJ2-3): DVKVTQSSRYLVKRTGEKVFLECVQDMDHENMFWYRQDPGLGLRLIYFSYDVKMKEKGDIPEGYSVSREKKERFSLILESASTNQTSMYLCASSRTGEGSTDTQYFGPGTRLTVL.

The chain has TRBV27 and TRBJ1-6, with D perhaps matching TRBD1 (6 bases). Germline CDR1 and CDR2: MNHEY and SMNVEV (reference sequence). Trimming left V 4 bases short and J 8 bases short, with 9 bases between. This CDR3 region has 13 residues. The CDR3 region is CASSYRDYSPLHF. CDR3 in DNA: TGTGCCAGCAGTTACAGGGACTATTCACCCCTCCACTTT.

This chain connects TRBV28 to TRBJ1-2; the D gene is possibly TRBD1 (5 bases). Per the germline V gene, CDR1 is MDHEN and CDR2 is SYDVKM. The CDR3 is 11 amino acids. Deletions cut 9 bases from V and 7 bases from J, with 12 bases between. CDR3 loop: CARVGTRGYTF. The DNA for the CDR3 is TGTGCCAGGGTAGGGACCCGTGGCTACACCTTC.

This sequence joins TRBV5-4 and TRBJ2-1; perhaps D is TRBD1 or TRBD2 (5 bases each). The CDR3 consists of 15 residues. Germline V CDR1 and CDR2: SGHNT, YYREEE (reference sequence). V lost 2 bases and J 3 bases, leaving 12 bases between the germline ends. The CDR3 spells CASSFGGKGYNEQFF. Here the CDR3 DNA reads TGTGCCAGCAGCTTTGGGGGAAAGGGCTACAATGAGCAGTTCTTC.

The genes are TRBV27 and TRBJ1-1; possible D gene TRBD1, 6 bases. Germline V gene lookup returns CDR1 MNHEY and CDR2 SMNVEV (reference sequence). The CDR3 is made up of 16 amino acids. V was pared by 7 bases and J by 5 bases, with 23 bases between. The CDR3: CASTTRGGSRGTEAFF. CDR3 DNA sequence: TGTGCCAGCACCACCCGCGGAGGGTCCAGGGGAACTGAAGCTTTCTTT.

The chain links TRBV20-1 to TRBJ1-1; D unclear. Germline V lookup: CDR1 DFQATT, CDR2 SNEGSKA (reference sequence). Trimming removed 6 bases from V and 5 bases from J, with 10 bases in between. The CDR3 is 11 residues long. The CDR3 DNA is TGCAGTGCGGGCGTCGGTACTGAAGCTTTCTTT. Protein sequence: CSAGVGTEAFF.

V gene TRBV19 combines with J gene TRBJ2-7, with 9 bases matching TRBD1. The CDR3 sequence is 14 residues long. The germline V gene encodes CDR1 LNHDA and CDR2 SQIVND (reference sequence). V was clipped by 2 bases and J by 3 bases; unmatched bases: 2. This CDR3 is CASSIRDRDYEQYF. Written as DNA, the CDR3 is TGTGCCAGTAGTATACGGGACAGGGACTACGAGCAGTACTTC.